The entry below gives a single T cell receptor (beta chain) sequence along with its context. Its antigen is as yet unknown. The data derive from a study of cytomegalovirus exposure and HLA in healthy donors. Study-level points and caveats: Specific recognition of CMV antigens was confirmed in vitro for a few chains (all CMV-associated). According to reports, the classifier identified cytomegalovirus status with high specificity and sensitivity. Most TCRs appeared rarely, but some public TCRs recurred in many donors.

The V segment lost 9 bases and the J segment 3 bases; nucleotides outside the gene matches: 5. Germline-derived CDR1 and CDR2 are MDHEN and SYDVKM. The CDR3 loop spans 14 amino acids. Measured with immunoSEQ multiplex PCR; TCRdb has only the in-frame clones, and not every one. The top ten clones hold around 1.5% of a sample with around 66,000 clones, around 97% of them seen once. What was sequenced was PBMCs. This sequence originates from a woman younger than 35 in good health and CMV-seropositive. The J gene is TRBJ2-7, the V gene TRBV28, with 13 bases identical to TRBD2. CDR3 loop: CASELAGGHYEQYF. The CDR3 coding sequence is TGTGCCAGTGAACTAGCGGGAGGGCACTACGAGCAGTACTTC.